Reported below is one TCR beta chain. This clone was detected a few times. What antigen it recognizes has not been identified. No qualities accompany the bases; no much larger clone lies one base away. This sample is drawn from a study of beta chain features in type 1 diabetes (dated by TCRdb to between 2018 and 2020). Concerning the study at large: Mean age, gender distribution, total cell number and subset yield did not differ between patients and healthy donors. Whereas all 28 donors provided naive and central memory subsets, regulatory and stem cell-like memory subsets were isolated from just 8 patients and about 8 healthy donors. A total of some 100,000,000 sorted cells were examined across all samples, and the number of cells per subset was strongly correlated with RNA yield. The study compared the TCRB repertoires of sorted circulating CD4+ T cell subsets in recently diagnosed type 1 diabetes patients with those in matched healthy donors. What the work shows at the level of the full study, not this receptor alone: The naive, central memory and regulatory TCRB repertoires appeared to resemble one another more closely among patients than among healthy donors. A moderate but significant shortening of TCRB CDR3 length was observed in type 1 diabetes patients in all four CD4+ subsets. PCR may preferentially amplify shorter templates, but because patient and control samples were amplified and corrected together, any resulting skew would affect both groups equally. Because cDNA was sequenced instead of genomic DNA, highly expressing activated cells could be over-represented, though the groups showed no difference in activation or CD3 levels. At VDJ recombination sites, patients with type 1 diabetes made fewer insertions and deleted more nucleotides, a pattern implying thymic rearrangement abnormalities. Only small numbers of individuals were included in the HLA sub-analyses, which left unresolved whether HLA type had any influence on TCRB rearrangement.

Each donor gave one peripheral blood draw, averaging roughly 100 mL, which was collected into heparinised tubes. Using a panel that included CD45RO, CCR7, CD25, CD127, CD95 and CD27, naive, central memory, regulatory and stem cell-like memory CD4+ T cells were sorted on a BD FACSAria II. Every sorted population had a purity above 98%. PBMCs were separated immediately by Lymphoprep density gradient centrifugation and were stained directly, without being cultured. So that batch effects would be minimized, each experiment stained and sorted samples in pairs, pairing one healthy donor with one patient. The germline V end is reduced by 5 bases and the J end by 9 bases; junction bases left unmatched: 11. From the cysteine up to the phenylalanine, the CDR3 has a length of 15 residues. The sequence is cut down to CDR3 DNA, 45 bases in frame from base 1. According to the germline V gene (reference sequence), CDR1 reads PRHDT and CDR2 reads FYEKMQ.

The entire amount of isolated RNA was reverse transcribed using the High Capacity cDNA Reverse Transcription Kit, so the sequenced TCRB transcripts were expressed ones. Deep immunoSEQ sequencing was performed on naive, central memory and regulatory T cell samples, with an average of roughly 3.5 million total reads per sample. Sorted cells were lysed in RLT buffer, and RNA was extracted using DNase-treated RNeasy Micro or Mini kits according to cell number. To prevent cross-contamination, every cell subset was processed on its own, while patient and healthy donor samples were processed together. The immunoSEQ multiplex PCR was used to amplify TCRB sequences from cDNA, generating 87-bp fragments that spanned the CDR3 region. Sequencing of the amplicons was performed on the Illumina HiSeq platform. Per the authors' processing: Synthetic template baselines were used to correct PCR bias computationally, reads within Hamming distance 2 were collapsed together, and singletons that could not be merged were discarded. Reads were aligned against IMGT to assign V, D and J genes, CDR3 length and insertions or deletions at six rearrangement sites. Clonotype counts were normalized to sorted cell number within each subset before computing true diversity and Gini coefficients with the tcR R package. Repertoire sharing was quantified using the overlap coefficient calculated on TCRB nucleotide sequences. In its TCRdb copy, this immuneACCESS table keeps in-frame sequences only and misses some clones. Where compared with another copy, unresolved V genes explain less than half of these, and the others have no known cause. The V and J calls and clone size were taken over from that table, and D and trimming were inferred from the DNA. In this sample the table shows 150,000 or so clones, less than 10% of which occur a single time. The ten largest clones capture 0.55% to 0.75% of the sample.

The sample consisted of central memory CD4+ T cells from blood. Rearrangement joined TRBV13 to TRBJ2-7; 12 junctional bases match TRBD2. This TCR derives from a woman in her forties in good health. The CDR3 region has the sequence CASSRKTSGGAVQYF. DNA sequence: TGTGCCAGCAGCCGTAAGACTAGCGGGGGTGCGGTGCAGTACTTC.